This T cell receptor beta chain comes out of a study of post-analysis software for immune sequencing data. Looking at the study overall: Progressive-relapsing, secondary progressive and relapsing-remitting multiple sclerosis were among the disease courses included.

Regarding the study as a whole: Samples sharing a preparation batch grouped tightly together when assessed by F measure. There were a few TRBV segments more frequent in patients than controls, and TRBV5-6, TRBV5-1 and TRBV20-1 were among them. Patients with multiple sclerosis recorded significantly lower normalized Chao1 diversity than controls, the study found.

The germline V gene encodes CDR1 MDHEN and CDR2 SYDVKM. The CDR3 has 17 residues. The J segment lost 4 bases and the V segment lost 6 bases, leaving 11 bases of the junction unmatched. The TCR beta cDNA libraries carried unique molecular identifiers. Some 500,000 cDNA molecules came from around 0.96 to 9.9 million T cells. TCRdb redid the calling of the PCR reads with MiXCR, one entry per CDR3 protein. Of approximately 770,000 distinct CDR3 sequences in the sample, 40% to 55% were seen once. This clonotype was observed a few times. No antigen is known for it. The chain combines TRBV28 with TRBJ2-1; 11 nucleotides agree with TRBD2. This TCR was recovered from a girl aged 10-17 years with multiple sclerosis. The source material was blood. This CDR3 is CASRLTSGKGGYNEQFF. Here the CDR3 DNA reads TGTGCCAGCAGACTGACTAGCGGGAAGGGGGGGTACAATGAGCAGTTCTTC. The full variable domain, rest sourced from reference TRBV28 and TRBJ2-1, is DVKVTQSSRYLVKRTGEKVFLECVQDMDHENMFWYRQDPGLGLRLIYFSYDVKMKEKGDIPEGYSVSREKKERFSLILESASTNQTSMYLCASRLTSGKGGYNEQFFGPGTRLTVL.